The sequence of this T cell receptor (beta chain) was determined in a study of T cell repertoires in cytomegalovirus infection. TCRdb passed the reads through MiXCR, listing each CDR3 protein once. This repertoire shows some 590,000 distinct CDR3 sequences, about 40% found once; its top ten account for about 48%. This clonotype was observed a handful of times. Its antigen is unknown. Trimming shortened V by 1 base and J by 4 bases, and 6 bases separated the two germline ends. CDR3 length: 13 residues. CDR1 is SGHVS, CDR2 FQNEAQ, per germline. The J gene is TRBJ2-3, the V gene TRBV7-8; D gene unclear. The source of this sequence is a human donor in good health (CMV status not recorded). Some clones in this sample may be carry-over from other donors' samples. Sequencing used cultured PBMCs, obtained from culture after CMV antigen stimulation. The CDR3 nucleotides read TGTGCCAGCAGCTTAGAGTACGCAGATACGCAGTATTTT. As protein: CASSLEYADTQYF.